This entry is about one TCR beta chain. This receptor's antigen is unknown. Base qualities were left out, and no much larger clone turns up one base away. This sample was included in a study of Ad26.COV2.S vaccination and SARS-CoV-2 variants (dated by TCRdb to about 2021). General notes on the study: Vaccine-arm donors were drawn from COV1001, a multicentre, randomized, double-blind, placebo-controlled phase I-IIa trial of Ad26.COV2.S in healthy adults. Ad26.COV2.S was administered intramuscularly at a dose of 5x10^10 or 1x10^11 viral particles, either as one shot or as two shots given 56 days apart. The specificity and breadth of SARS-CoV-2-reactive T cell receptors after Ad26.COV2.S vaccination were assessed by TCRbeta repertoire sequencing. The TCR-sequenced set comprised approximately 32 samples: approximately 19 Ad26.COV2.S vaccine recipients, 5 placebo recipients and 8 SARS-CoV-2 convalescent individuals. Participants in the trial were split at random into five groups of five each, receiving low-dose or high-dose Ad26.COV2.S once or twice, or else placebo on both occasions. Investigators remained blinded to trial group allocation during experiments and outcome assessment.

Broader findings and caveats from the paper: Comparing responses between vaccine doses or regimens was not something the study was powered to do. Vaccine and placebo recipients had comparable non-spike TCR breadth, which fits with the vaccine containing only spike. According to the authors, total T cell responses may have been underestimated by the TCR breadth and depth analyses. Substantial breadth of spike-specific CD8+ and CD4+ T cell responses was reported after vaccination. Compared with placebo recipients, Ad26.COV2.S recipients showed higher spike-specific TCR breadth (P = 0.0014).

TCRbeta CDR3 regions were sequenced with the immunoSEQ Assay. After extraction, genomic DNA underwent amplification by bias-controlled multiplex PCR, followed by high-throughput sequencing. As for the authors' bioinformatics: To quantify the absolute abundance of each unique TCRbeta CDR3 region, sequences were collapsed and filtered. Usable DNA was measured by amplifying reference genes present in all nucleated cells, and TCRbeta template counts were normalized to that usable DNA to estimate T cell fraction. Repertoire TCRs were annotated as SARS-CoV-2-specific when V gene, CDR3 amino acid sequence and J gene were exactly matched to a known reactive TCR set. The reference SARS-CoV-2 TCR set came from MIRA and was filtered for enrichment in COVID-19-positive ImmuneCODE repertoires, removing public or cross-reactive TCRs. Using the MIRA antigens, annotated TCRs were further analysed by specific ORF or by position within an ORF. Breadth was defined as annotated unique rearrangements over total unique productive rearrangements; depth was the summed frequency of those rearrangements. Group comparisons of TCR breadth used two-sided Wilcoxon rank-sum tests. TCRdb stores this immuneACCESS table with in-frame sequences only. Part of the clones is absent; in the studies checked, under half of the shortfall reflects unresolved V genes, and no reason is known for the rest. V and J calls and clone size are as listed in that table; D and trimming were resolved from the DNA. This sample holds about 400,000 clones; about nine tenths were observed only once. Jointly, the top ten make up 3% to 4.5% of the sample.

The germline V gene specifies MGHRA as CDR1 and YSYEKL as CDR2. At the junction V is shortened by 6 bases and J by 4 bases, with 23 bases in between. The CDR3 contains 17 residues, cysteine and phenylalanine counted. Left in the record is the CDR3 DNA by itself, 51 bases read in frame from the first base. What this sample's treatment or condition label stands for: 15 to 20 received Ad26.COV2.S at low or high dose, single or two shots; several received placebo; per-sample allocation not given. Repertoires of vaccine and placebo recipients were sequenced from samples collected on day 63 after the first injection. Between 29 July and 7 August 2020, Cohort 1b enrolled some 25 adults aged 18-55 years at one site in Boston, USA. Ad26.COV2.S consisted of a replication-incompetent adenovirus type 26 vector by which a prefusion-stabilized SARS-CoV-2 spike protein from the original Wuhan strain was expressed.

The sequenced sample was peripheral blood, obtained in a trial of Ad26.COV2.S vaccine versus placebo. The V and J genes are TRBV4-1 and TRBJ2-3; the D gene is possibly TRBD1 or TRBD2, each agreeing over 6 bases. This clonotype was obtained from a person aged 18 to 65 who received the Ad26.COV2.S COVID-19 vaccine or a placebo. The nucleotides read TGCGCCAGCAGTCAGGCGCTTCGTAGGGGGGCCGCAGATACGCAGTATTTT. The encoded protein is CASSQALRRGAADTQYF.